These 17 T cell receptor beta chains originate from one sample sequenced in a study of cytomegalovirus exposure and HLA in healthy donors. PCR was performed using 60 Vbeta and 13 Jbeta primers. Sequencing was performed with immunoSEQ multiplex PCR; in TCRdb, only in-frame clones are kept and a portion is missing. The sample lists 150,000 to 200,000 clones, more than 65% seen once, with 3.4% in the top ten. The sequenced sample was PBMCs. These receptors were obtained from a man between 35 and 55 years old in good health and CMV-seropositive.

This clone was detected a few times. The chain combines TRBV18 with TRBJ1-4; D remains ambiguous. V gave up 6 bases and J gave up 7 bases, with 15 bases separating them. Germline CDR1 reads KGHSH; CDR2 reads LQKENI. CDR3 length: 14 amino acids. For the CDR3, the DNA is TGTGCCAGCTCCCAAACAACAGTAACTGAAAAACTGTTTTTT. This sequence encodes CASSQTTVTEKLFF.

J is TRBJ2-6 and V is TRBV7-9; 11 nucleotides agree with TRBD2. V was pared by 3 bases and J by 0 bases, with 1 base of the junction left unmatched. Germline CDR1 and CDR2: SEHNR and FQNEAQ (reference sequence). CDR3 length: 17 residues. In DNA, the CDR3 is TGTGCCAGCAGCTTTCTAGCGGGGGGCTCTGGGGCCAACGTCCTGACTTTC. This translates into CASSFLAGGSGANVLTF.

The genes are TRBV5-4 and TRBJ2-2, with TRBD1 identical over 10 bases. This CDR3 contains 17 residues. V dropped 3 bases and J dropped 4; count of bases not matched to a gene: 9. Germline values: CDR1 SGHNT, CDR2 YYREEE (reference sequence). The CDR3 loop is CASSSVVRTGGTGELFF. The CDR3 DNA sequence: TGTGCCAGCAGCTCCGTCGTGAGGACAGGGGGCACCGGGGAGCTGTTTTTT.

This clone is a singleton in its sample. The chain combines TRBV10-3 with TRBJ2-5, with D possibly matching TRBD1 (6 bases). V lost 8 bases, J lost 1 base, and 20 bases lay in between. This CDR3 contains 16 residues. Germline CDR1 and CDR2: ENHRY and SYGVKD. In DNA form, the CDR3 reads TGTGCCATCGGGCCCTCACCCGACAGGACCCAAGAGACCCAGTACTTC. Amino acid sequence: CAIGPSPDRTQETQYF.

The chain recombines TRBV2 with TRBJ2-3; D is uncertain. V was shortened by 5 bases and J by 5 bases, with 5 bases between the two germline ends. The germline V gene encodes CDR1 SNHLY and CDR2 FYNNEI. CDR3 size: 11 residues. CDR3 DNA sequence: TGTGCCAGCAGTTCGCGAGATACGCAGTATTTT. It yields the protein CASSSRDTQYF.

For the CDR3, the DNA is TGCGCCAGCAGCTTGGATCGTCGCGCGGTAAATGAGCAGTTCTTC. It is translated as CASSLDRRAVNEQFF. J is TRBJ2-1 and V is TRBV5-1; no reliable D call. Germline V lookup: CDR1 SGHRS, CDR2 YFSETQ. The CDR3 runs 15 residues. With 0 bases removed from V and 7 bases from J, the gap between germline ends came to 14 bases.

J is TRBJ2-7 and V is TRBV27; 8 bases map to TRBD1. CDR3 size: 16 residues. Germline V gene lookup returns CDR1 MNHEY and CDR2 SMNVEV (reference sequence). Trimming cost V 3 bases and J 0 bases; bases outside gene matches: 7. Here the CDR3 reads CASSFLGQANSYEQYF. DNA of the CDR3: TGTGCCAGCAGTTTTTTGGGACAGGCCAACTCCTACGAGCAGTACTTC.

The chain joins TRBV19 to TRBJ1-1, with 7 positions matching TRBD1. The CDR3 extends over 13 amino acids. V gave up 6 bases and J gave up 1 base; unmatched junction bases: 2. Germline V gene lookup returns CDR1 LNHDA and CDR2 SQIVND (reference sequence). The CDR3 here is CASSRQGNTEAFF. The CDR3 DNA reads as TGTGCCAGTAGCCGACAGGGGAACACTGAAGCTTTCTTT.

This chain uses TRBV28 with TRBJ1-1; D unresolved. The CDR3 has 12 amino acids. The V and J ends lost 3 bases and 1 base respectively, with 3 bases between them. CDR1 and CDR2 from the germline V gene are MDHEN and SYDVKM. Here the CDR3 reads CASSFWNTEAFF. In DNA form, the CDR3 reads TGTGCCAGCAGTTTCTGGAACACTGAAGCTTTCTTT.

The V and J genes are TRBV19 and TRBJ1-2, with D perhaps TRBD1 (6 bases). This CDR3 contains 15 residues. Germline V gives CDR1 LNHDA, CDR2 SQIVND (reference sequence). Trimming cost V 6 bases and J 7 bases, with 21 bases left between them. CDR3 sequence: CASSRPGGGLGGYTF. CDR3 nucleotides: TGTGCCAGTAGCCGCCCCGGGGGGGGGCTGGGTGGCTACACCTTC.

This chain links TRBV11-2 with TRBJ2-3; 10 nucleotides match TRBD2. The CDR3 is 16 amino acids. The trim removed 1 base at V and 3 bases at J, leaving 4 bases unmatched. From germline, CDR1 is SGHAT and CDR2 FQNNGV. CDR3 nucleotide sequence: TGTGCCAGCAGCTTAGTAGCGGGAGGATGGACAGATACGCAGTATTTT. This translates into CASSLVAGGWTDTQYF.

The chain is built from TRBV27 and TRBJ2-7; D might be TRBD2 (6 bases). Germline CDR1 is MNHEY and CDR2 is SMNVEV (reference sequence). CDR3 size: 15 residues. Trimming removed 0 bases from V and 2 bases from J, with 11 bases in between. The CDR3 protein is CASSLSLGRTYEQYF. As DNA, the CDR3 is TGTGCCAGCAGTTTATCTCTCGGGAGAACCTACGAGCAGTACTTC.

This sequence joins TRBV6-1 and TRBJ2-7; TRBD1 aligns across 7 bases. Germline trimming cut 6 bases from V and 3 bases from J; bases unmatched to any gene: 8. Germline loops: CDR1 MNHNS, CDR2 SASEGT. There are 14 residues in the CDR3. In nucleotides, the CDR3 is TGTGCCAGCAGCACCGGGACAGAAGGCTACGAGCAGTACTTC. This sequence encodes CASSTGTEGYEQYF.

V and J are TRBV5-1 and TRBJ2-7, with 8 positions matching TRBD1. The CDR3 is made up of 14 amino acids. With V trimmed by 4 bases and J by 6 bases, 9 bases remained unmatched. Germline assignment: CDR1 SGHRS and CDR2 YFSETQ. CDR3: CASSPGGGTGEQYF. CDR3 sequence (DNA): TGCGCCAGCAGCCCCGGCGGTGGGACAGGCGAGCAGTACTTC.

The chain recombines TRBV7-2 with TRBJ2-2; 15 positions agree with TRBD2. Per the germline V gene, CDR1 is SGHTA and CDR2 is FQGNSA. The CDR3 totals 17 residues. The V and J ends lost 5 bases and 5 bases, in that order; junction bases with no gene match: 6. CDR3 in DNA: TGTGCCAGCAGCCAACTCGGGACTAGCGGGGGGACCGGGGAGCTGTTTTTT. It encodes CASSQLGTSGGTGELFF.

This rearrangement joins TRBV28 to TRBJ2-1; 7 bases agree with TRBD2. CDR3 length: 15 amino acids. Germline CDR1 is MDHEN and CDR2 is SYDVKM. With V trimmed by 3 bases and J by 2 bases, 4 bases remained unmatched. CDR3 sequence (DNA): TGTGCCAGCAGTTTGGGGGGGGGAACCTACAATGAGCAGTTCTTC. Its translation: CASSLGGGTYNEQFF.

This clone was recorded once. The rearrangement joins TRBV6-6 to TRBJ1-4, with a possible D match to TRBD1 (6 bases). Germline V lookup: CDR1 MNHNY, CDR2 SVGAGI (reference sequence). The V end lost 8 bases, the J end lost 6 bases, and 10 bases lay between the germline ends. CDR3 length: 12 residues. CDR3 nucleotides: TGTGCCAGCGGGGGGGCCCATGAAAAACTGTTTTTT. This sequence encodes CASGGAHEKLFF.